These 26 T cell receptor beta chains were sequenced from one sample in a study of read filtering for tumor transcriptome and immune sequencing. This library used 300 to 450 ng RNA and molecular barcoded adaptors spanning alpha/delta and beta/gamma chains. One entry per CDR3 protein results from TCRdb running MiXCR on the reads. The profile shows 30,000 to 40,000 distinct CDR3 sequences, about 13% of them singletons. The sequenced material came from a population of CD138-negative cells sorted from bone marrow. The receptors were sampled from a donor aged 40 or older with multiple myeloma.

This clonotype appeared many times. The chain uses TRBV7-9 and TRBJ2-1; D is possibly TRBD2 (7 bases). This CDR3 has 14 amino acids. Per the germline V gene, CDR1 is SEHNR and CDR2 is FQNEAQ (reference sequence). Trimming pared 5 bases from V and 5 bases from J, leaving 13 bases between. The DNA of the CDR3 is TGTGCCAGCAGCCGGGGGGCCCAGAACAATGAGCAGTTCTTC. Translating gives CASSRGAQNNEQFF.

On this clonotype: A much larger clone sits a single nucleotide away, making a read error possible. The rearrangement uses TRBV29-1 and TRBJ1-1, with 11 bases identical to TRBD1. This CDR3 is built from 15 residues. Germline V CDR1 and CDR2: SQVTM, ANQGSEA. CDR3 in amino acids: CTAKGTGGQNTEAFF. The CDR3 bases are TGCACCGCCAAGGGGACAGGGGGGCAGAACACTGAAGCTTTCTTT. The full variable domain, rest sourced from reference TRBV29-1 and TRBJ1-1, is SAVISQKPSRDICQRGTSLTIQCQVDSQVTMMFWYRQQPGQSLTLIATANQGSEATYESGFVIDKFPISRPNLTFSTLTVSNMSPEDSSIYLCTAKGTGGQNTEAFFGQGTRLTVV.

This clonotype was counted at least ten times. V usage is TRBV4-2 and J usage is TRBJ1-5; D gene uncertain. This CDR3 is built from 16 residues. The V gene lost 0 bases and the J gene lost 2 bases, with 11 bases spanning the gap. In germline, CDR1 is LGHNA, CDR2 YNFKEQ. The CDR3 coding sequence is TGTGCCAGCAGCCAAGACCCGGAAGGCGGCAATCAGCCCCAGCATTTT. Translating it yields CASSQDPEGGNQPQHF.

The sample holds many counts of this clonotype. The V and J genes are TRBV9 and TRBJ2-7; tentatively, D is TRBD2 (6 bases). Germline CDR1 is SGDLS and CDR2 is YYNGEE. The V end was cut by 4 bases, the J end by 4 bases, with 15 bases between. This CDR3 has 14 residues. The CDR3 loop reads CASSLEAGRYEQYF. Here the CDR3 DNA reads TGTGCCAGCAGCCTAGAGGCGGGGAGGTACGAGCAGTACTTC.

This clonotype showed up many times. CDR3 region: CASSLASSRHEQYF. CDR3 nucleotide sequence: TGTGCCAGCAGCTTAGCCAGCTCCAGGCACGAGCAGTACTTC. This chain uses TRBV5-5 with TRBJ2-7; D is undetermined. This CDR3 region has 14 residues. Germline V lookup: CDR1 SGHKS, CDR2 YYEKEE (reference sequence). Trimming stripped 2 bases from V and 5 bases from J, with 14 bases between.

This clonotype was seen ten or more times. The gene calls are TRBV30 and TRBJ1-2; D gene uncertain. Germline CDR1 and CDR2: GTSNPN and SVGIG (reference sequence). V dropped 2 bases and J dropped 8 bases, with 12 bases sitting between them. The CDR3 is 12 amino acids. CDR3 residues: CAWSLRQGGYTF. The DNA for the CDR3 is TGTGCCTGGAGTCTTCGACAAGGCGGCTACACCTTC.

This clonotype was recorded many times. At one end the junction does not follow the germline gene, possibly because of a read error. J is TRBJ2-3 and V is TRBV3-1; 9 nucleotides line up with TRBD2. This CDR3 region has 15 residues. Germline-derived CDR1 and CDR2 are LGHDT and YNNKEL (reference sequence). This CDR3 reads CASSVYGTSRDTQYF. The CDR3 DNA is TGTGCCAGCAGCGTCTACGGGACTAGCAGAGATACGCAGTATTTT.

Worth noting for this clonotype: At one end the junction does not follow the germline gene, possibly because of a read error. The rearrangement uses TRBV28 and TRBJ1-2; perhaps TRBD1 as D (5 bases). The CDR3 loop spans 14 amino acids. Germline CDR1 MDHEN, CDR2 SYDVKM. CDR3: CASSLTGPENGYAF. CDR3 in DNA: TGTGCCAGCAGCTTGACGGGGCCGGAGAACGGCTACGCCTTC.

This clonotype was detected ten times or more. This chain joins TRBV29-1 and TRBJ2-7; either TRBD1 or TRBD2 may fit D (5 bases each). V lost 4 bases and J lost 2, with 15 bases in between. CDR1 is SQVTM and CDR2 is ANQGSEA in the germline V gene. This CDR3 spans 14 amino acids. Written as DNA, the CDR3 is TGCAGCGTTGGGGGACCGACGATTCCCTACGAGCAGTACTTC. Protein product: CSVGGPTIPYEQYF.

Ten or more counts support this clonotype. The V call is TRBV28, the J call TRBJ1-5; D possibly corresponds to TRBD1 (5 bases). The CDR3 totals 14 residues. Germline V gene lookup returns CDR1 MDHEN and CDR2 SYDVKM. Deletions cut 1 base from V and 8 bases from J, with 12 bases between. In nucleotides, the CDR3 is TGTGCCAGCAGTTTATCCACCGGGGCGAAGCCCCAGCATTTT. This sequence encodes CASSLSTGAKPQHF.

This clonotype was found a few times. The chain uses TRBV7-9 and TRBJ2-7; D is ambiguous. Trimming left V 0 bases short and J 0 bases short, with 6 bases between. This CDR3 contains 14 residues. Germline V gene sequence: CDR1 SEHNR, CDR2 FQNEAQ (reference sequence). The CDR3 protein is CASSLASPSYEQYF. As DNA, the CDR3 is TGTGCCAGCAGCTTAGCTTCACCCTCCTACGAGCAGTACTTC.

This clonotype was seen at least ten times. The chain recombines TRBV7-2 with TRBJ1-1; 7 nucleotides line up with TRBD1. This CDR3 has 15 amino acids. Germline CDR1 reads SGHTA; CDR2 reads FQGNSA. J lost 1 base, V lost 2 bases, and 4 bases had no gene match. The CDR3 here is CASSLPGTANTEAFF. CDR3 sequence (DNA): TGTGCCAGCAGCTTACCCGGGACAGCGAACACTGAAGCTTTCTTT. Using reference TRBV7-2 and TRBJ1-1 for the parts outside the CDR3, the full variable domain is GAGVSQSPSNKVTEKGKDVELRCDPISGHTALYWYRQSLGQGLEFLIYFQGNSAPDKSGLPSDRFSAERTGGSVSTLTIQRTQQEDSAVYLCASSLPGTANTEAFFGQGTRLTVV.

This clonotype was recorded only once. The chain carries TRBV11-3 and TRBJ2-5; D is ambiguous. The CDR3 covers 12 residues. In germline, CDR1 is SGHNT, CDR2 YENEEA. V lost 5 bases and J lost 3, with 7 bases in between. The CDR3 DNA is TGTGCCAGCAGCGAGGCTGAAGAGACCCAGTACTTC. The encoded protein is CASSEAEETQYF.

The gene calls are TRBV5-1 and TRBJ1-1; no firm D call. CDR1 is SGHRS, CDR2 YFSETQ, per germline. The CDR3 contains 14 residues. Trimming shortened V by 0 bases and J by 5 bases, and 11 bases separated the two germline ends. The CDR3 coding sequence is TGCGCCAGCAGCTTGGGGGTACGAGGAACTGAAGCTTTCTTT. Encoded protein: CASSLGVRGTEAFF. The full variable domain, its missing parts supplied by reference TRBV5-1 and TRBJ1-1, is KAGVTQTPRYLIKTRGQQVTLSCSPISGHRSVSWYQQTPGQGLQFLFEYFSETQRNKGNFPGRFSGRQFSNSRSEMNVSTLELGDSALYLCASSLGVRGTEAFFGQGTRLTVV.

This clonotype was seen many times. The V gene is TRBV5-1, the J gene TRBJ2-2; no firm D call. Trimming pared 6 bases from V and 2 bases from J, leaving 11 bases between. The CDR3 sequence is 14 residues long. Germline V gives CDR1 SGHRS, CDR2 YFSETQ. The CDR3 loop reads CASTSGLNTGELFF. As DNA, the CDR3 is TGCGCCAGCACTTCCGGCCTTAACACCGGGGAGCTGTTTTTT.

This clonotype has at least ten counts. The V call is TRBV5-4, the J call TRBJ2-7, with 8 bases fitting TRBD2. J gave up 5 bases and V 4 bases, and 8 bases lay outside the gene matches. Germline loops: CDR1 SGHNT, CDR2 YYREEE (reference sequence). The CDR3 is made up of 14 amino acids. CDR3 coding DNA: TGTGCCAGCAGCCCCGGGGGGGGGCGGAACGAGCAGTACTTC. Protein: CASSPGGGRNEQYF.

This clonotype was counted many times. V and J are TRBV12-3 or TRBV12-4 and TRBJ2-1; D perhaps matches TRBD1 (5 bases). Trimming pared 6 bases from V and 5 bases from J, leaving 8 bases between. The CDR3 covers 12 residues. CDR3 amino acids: CASSSTDNEQFF. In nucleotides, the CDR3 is TGTGCCAGCAGCTCGACAGACAATGAGCAGTTCTTC.

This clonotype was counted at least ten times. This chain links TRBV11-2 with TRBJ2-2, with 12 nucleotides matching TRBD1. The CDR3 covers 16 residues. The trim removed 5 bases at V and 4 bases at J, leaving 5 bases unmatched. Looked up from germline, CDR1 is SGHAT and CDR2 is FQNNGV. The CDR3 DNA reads TGTGCCAGCAGCCGCCCGGGACAGGGGGCCACCGGGGAGCTGTTTTTT. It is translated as CASSRPGQGATGELFF.

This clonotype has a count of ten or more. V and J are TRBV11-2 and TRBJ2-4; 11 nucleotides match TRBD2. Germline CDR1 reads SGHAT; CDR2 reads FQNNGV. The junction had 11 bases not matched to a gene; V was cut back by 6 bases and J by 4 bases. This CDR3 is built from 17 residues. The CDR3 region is CASRRAGLAAAKNIQYF. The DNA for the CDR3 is TGTGCCAGCAGGCGAGCGGGACTAGCGGCCGCTAAAAACATTCAGTACTTC.

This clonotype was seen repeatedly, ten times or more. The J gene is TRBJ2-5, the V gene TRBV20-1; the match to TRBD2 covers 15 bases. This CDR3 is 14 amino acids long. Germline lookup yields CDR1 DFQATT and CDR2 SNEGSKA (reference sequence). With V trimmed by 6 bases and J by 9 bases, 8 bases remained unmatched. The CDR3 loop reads CSAPGLAGGRAQYF. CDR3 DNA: TGCAGTGCCCCTGGACTAGCGGGGGGGAGGGCCCAGTACTTC.

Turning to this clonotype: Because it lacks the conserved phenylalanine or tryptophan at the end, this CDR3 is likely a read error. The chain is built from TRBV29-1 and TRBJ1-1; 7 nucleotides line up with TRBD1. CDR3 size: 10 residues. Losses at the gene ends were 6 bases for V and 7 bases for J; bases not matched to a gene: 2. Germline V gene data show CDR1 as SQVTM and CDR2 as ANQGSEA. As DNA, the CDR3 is TGCAGCGTCCGGGACAGTGAAGCTTTCTGT. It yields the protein CSVRDSEAFC.

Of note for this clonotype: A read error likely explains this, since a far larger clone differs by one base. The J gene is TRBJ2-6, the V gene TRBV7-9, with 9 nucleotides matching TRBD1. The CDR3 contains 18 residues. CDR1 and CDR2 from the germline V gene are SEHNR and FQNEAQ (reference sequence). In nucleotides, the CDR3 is TGTGCCGGCAGCTTACAGGGGGCGCTCTCCTCTGGGGCCAACGTCCTGACTTTC. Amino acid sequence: CAGSLQGALSSGANVLTF.

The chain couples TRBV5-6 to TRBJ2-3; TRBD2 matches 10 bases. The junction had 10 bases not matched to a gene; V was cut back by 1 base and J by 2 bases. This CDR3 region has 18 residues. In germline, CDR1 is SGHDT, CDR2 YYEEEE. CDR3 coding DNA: TGTGCCAGCAGCTTGTCCAGAGGACTAGCGGAGTACACAGATACGCAGTATTTT. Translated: CASSLSRGLAEYTDTQYF.

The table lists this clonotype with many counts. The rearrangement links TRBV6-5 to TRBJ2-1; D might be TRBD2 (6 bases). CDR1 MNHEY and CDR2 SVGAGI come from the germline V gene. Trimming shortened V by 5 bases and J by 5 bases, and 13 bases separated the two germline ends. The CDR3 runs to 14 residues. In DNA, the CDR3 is TGTGCCAGCAGTCTGGGGGGTCGGGACAATGAGCAGTTCTTC. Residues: CASSLGGRDNEQFF.

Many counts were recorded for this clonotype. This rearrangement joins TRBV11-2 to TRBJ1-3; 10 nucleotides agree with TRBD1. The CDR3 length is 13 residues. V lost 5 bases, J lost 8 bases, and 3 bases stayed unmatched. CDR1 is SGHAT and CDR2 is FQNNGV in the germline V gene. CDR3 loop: CASSKDRGDTIYF. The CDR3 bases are TGTGCCAGCAGCAAGGACAGGGGGGACACCATATATTTT. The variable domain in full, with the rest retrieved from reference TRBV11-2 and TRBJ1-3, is EAGVAQSPRYKIIEKRQSVAFWCNPISGHATLYWYQQILGQGPKLLIQFQNNGVVDDSQLPKDRFSAERLKGVDSTLKIQPAKLEDSAVYLCASSKDRGDTIYFGEGSWLTVV.

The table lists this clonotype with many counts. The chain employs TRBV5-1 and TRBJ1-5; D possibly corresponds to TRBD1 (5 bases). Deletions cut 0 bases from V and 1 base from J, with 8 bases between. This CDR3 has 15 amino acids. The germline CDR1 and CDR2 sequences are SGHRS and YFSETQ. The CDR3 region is CASSLEGISNQPQHF. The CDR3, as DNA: TGCGCCAGCAGCTTGGAGGGGATAAGCAATCAGCCCCAGCATTTT. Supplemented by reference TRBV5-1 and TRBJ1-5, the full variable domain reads KAGVTQTPRYLIKTRGQQVTLSCSPISGHRSVSWYQQTPGQGLQFLFEYFSETQRNKGNFPGRFSGRQFSNSRSEMNVSTLELGDSALYLCASSLEGISNQPQHFGDGTRLSIL.